Listed here are 5 T cell receptor beta chains from one sample, sequenced in a study of blood T cell repertoires in COVID-19 (dated by TCRdb to about 2020). Library method: the immunoSEQ multiplex PCR assay. This is the immuneACCESS table as TCRdb keeps it, with only in-frame sequences that have V and J called. A part of the clones is gone; compared with another copy, unresolved V genes explain less than half, and the rest is unexplained. This sample has approximately 200,000 clones in its table, and about nine tenths of those were observed once. The top ten clonotypes cover around 2% of the sample. The sequenced sample consisted of PBMCs or T cells enriched from blood (not recorded which). The receptors stem from a woman younger than 45 who had recovered from COVID-19.

The V gene is TRBV30, the J gene TRBJ1-4; TRBD1 matches at 7 bases. The J segment lost 7 bases and the V segment lost 5 bases, leaving 13 bases of the junction unmatched. This CDR3 has 15 residues. CDR1 and CDR2 from the germline V gene are GTSNPN and SVGIG (reference sequence). CDR3 sequence reads: CAWHPRQGRSEKLFF. The CDR3 DNA sequence: TGTGCCTGGCACCCCCGACAGGGTAGGAGTGAAAAACTGTTTTTT.

The chain couples TRBV7-2 to TRBJ2-7; the match to TRBD2 covers 10 bases. Germline V lookup: CDR1 SGHTA, CDR2 FQGNSA. Trimming at V came to 5 bases and at J to 5 bases, leaving 9 bases not matched to a gene. The length of the CDR3 is 15 residues. CDR3 sequence: CASSTVGTSEHEQYF. As DNA, the CDR3 is TGTGCCAGCAGCACAGTCGGGACTAGCGAACACGAGCAGTACTTC.

The chain links TRBV21-1 to TRBJ1-5; no check of the table's D call, TRBD1, against the DNA was made. TRBV21-1 is annotated as a pseudogene. The CDR3 covers 21 residues. The CDR3 nucleotides read TGTGCCAGCAGCTCCTCTGCCACAAGGGTCAGGGGACCGTATAGCAATCAGCCCCAGCATTTT. This gives the protein CASSSSATRVRGPYSNQPQHF.

This clone occurred once. The chain combines TRBV7-6 with TRBJ1-4; 8 nucleotides line up with TRBD1. The germline V gene encodes CDR1 SGHVS and CDR2 FNYEAQ. J lost 7 bases, V lost 1 base, and 5 bases had no gene match. The CDR3 length is 15 residues. The CDR3: CASSLVDRGVEKLFF. The CDR3 DNA follows: TGTGCCAGCAGCTTAGTCGACAGGGGTGTTGAAAAACTGTTTTTT.

The chain is built from TRBV28 and TRBJ1-5; a weak D match, TRBD1 (6 bases). Trimming took off 3 bases at V and 2 bases at J, with 11 bases between the two ends. CDR3 size: 15 residues. Germline lookup yields CDR1 MDHEN and CDR2 SYDVKM. CDR3 DNA: TGTGCCAGCAGTTTGACAGGAGAGGGCAATCAGCCCCAGCATTTT. It codes for CASSLTGEGNQPQHF.